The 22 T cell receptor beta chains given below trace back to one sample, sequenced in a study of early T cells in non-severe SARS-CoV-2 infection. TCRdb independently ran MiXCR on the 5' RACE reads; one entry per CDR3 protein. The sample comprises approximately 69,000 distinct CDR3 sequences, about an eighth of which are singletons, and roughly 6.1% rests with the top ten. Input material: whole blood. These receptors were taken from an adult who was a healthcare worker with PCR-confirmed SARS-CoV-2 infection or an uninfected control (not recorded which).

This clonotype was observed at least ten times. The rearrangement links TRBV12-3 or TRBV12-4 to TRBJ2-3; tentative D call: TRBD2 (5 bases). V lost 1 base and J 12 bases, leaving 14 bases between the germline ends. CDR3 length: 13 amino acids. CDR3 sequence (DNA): TGTGCCAGCAGTTTAGTTGTAGCGCCGATCCAGTATTTT. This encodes CASSLVVAPIQYF.

CDR3 in amino acids: CASRSTGSTQGANVLTF. The CDR3, as DNA: TGTGCCAGCAGATCGACGGGTTCAACCCAAGGGGCCAACGTCCTGACTTTC. The rearrangement links TRBV12-3 or TRBV12-4 to TRBJ2-6, with D unresolved. Trimming took 6 bases from V and 4 from J, leaving 19 bases between them. This CDR3 is 17 amino acids long.

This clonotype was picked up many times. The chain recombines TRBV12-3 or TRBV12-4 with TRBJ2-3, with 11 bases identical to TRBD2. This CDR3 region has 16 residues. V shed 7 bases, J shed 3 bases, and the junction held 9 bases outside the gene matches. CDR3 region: CASTLGLAGGTDTQYF. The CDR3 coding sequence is TGTGCCAGCACCCTTGGGCTAGCGGGAGGAACAGATACGCAGTATTTT.

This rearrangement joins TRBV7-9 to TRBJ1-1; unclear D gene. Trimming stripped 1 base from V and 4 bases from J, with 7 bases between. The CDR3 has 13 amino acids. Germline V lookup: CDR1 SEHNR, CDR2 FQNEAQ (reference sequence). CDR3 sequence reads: CASSLESGTEAFF. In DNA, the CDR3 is TGTGCCAGCAGCTTAGAATCTGGCACTGAAGCTTTCTTT.

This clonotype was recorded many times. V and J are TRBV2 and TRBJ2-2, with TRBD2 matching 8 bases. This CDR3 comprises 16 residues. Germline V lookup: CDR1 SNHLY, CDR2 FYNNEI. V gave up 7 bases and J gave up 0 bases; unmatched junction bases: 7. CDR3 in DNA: TGTGCCAGCACCGCCAACGGGGGGGCGAACACCGGGGAGCTGTTTTTT. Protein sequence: CASTANGGANTGELFF.

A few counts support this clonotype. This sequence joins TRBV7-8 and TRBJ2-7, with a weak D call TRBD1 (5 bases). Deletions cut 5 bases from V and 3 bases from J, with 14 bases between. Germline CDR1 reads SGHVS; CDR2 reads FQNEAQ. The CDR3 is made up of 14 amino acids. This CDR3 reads CASSQGHKHYEQYF. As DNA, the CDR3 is TGTGCCAGCAGCCAAGGACACAAACACTACGAGCAGTACTTC.

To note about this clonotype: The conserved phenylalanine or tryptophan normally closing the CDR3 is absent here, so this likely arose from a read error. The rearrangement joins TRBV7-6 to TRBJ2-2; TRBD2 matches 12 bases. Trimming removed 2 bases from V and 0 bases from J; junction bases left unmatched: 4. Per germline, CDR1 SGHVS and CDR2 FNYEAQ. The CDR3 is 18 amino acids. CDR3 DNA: TGTGCCAGCAGCTTACTACTAGCGGGGGGCACGAACACCGGGGAGCTGTTTCTT. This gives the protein CASSLLLAGGTNTGELFL.

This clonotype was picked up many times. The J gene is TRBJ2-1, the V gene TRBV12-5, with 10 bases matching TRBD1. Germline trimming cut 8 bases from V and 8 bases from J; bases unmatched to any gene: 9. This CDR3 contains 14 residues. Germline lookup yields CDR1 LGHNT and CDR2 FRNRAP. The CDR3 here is CASLRGQGVDEQFF. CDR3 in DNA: TGTGCTAGTTTGAGAGGACAGGGGGTCGATGAGCAGTTCTTC.

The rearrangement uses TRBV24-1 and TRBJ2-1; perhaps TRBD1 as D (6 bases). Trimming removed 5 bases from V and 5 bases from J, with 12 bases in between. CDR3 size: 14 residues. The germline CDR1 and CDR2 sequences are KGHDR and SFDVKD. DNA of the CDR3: TGTGCCACCAGTGCCCTGACAGGAAACAATGAGCAGTTCTTC. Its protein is CATSALTGNNEQFF.

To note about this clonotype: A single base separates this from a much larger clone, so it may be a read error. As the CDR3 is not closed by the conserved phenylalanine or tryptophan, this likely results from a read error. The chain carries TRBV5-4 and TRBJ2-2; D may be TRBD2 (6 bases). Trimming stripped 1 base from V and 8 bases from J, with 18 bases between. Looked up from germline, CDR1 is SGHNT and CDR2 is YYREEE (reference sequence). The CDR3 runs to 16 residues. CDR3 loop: CASSLNSGGATGELFS. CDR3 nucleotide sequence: TGTGCCAGCAGCTTGAACAGCGGAGGGGCCACAGGGGAGCTGTTTTCT.

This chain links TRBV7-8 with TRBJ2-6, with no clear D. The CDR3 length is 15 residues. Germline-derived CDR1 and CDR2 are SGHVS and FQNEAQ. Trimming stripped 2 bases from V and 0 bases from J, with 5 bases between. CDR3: CASSLFLSGANVLTF. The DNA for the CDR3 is TGTGCCAGCAGCTTATTCCTCTCTGGGGCCAACGTCCTGACTTTC. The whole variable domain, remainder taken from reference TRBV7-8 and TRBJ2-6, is GAGVSQSPRYKVAKRGQDVALRCDPISGHVSLFWYQQALGQGPEFLTYFQNEAQLDKSGLPSDRFFAERPEGSVSTLKIQRTQQEDSAVYLCASSLFLSGANVLTFGAGSRLTVL.

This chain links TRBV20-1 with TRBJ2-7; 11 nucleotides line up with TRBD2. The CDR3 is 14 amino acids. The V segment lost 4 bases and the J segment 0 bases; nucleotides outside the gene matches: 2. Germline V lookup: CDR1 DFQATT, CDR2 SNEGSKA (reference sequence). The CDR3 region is CSAILAGGSYEQYF. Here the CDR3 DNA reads TGCAGTGCTATCCTAGCGGGAGGCTCCTACGAGCAGTACTTC.

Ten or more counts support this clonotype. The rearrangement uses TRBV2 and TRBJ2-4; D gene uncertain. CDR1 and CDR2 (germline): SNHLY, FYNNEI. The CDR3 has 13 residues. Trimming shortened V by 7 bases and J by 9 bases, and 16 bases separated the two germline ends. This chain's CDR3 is CASNPAGSSIQYF. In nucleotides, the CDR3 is TGTGCCAGCAACCCGGCCGGCAGCAGCATTCAGTACTTC.

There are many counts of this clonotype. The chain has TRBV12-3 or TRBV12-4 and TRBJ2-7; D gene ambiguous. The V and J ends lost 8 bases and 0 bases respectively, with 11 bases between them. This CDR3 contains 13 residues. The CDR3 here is CASGPLSSYEQYF. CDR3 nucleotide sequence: TGTGCCAGCGGGCCGTTGAGCTCCTACGAGCAGTACTTC.

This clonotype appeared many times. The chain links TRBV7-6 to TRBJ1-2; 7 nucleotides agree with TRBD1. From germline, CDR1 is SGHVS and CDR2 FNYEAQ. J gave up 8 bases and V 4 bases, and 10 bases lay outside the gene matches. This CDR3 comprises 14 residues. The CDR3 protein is CASSSIQGIGGYTF. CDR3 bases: TGTGCCAGCAGCTCCATACAGGGGATTGGCGGCTACACCTTC.

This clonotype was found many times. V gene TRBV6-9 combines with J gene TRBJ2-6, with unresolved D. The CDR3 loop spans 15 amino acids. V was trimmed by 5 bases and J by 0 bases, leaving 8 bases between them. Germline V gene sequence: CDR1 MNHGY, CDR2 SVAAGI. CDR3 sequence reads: CASSPPTSGANVLTF. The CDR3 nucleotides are TGTGCCAGCAGTCCCCCCACCTCTGGGGCCAACGTCCTGACTTTC.

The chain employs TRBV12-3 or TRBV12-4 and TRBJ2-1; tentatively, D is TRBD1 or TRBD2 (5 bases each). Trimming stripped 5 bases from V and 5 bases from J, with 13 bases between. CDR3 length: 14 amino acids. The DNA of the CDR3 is TGTGCCAGCAGTCAAAGGGACGGACACAATGAGCAGTTCTTC. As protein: CASSQRDGHNEQFF.

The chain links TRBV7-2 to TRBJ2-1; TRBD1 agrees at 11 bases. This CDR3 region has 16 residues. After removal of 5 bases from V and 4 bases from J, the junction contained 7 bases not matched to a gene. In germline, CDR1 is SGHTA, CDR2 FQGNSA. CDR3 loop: CASSRRTGGWYNEQFF. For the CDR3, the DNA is TGTGCCAGCAGCCGTCGGACAGGGGGCTGGTACAATGAGCAGTTCTTC.

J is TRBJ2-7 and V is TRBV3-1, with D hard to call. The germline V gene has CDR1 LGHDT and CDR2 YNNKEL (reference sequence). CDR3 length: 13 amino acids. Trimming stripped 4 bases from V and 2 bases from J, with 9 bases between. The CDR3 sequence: CASSPGSPYEQYF. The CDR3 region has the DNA TGTGCCAGCAGCCCCGGCAGTCCCTACGAGCAGTACTTC.

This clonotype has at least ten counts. As DNA, the CDR3 is TGTGCCAGCAGCGCCACAGATACGCAGTATTTT. Protein sequence: CASSATDTQYF. The chain is built from TRBV11-2 and TRBJ2-3; D is ambiguous. V lost 5 bases and J lost 2, with 2 bases in between. Per the germline V gene, CDR1 is SGHAT and CDR2 is FQNNGV. The CDR3 contains 11 residues.

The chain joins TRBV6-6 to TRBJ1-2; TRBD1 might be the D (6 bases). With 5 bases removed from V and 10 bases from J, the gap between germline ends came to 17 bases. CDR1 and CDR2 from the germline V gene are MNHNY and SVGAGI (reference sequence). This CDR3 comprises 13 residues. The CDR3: CASSKNREAAYTF. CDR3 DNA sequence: TGTGCCAGCAGTAAGAACAGGGAGGCTGCCTACACCTTC.

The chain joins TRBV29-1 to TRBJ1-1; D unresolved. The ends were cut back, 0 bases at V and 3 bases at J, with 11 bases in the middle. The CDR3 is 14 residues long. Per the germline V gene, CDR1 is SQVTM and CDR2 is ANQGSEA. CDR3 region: CSVEDTWRDTEAFF. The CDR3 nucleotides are TGCAGCGTTGAAGACACTTGGAGGGACACTGAAGCTTTCTTT.